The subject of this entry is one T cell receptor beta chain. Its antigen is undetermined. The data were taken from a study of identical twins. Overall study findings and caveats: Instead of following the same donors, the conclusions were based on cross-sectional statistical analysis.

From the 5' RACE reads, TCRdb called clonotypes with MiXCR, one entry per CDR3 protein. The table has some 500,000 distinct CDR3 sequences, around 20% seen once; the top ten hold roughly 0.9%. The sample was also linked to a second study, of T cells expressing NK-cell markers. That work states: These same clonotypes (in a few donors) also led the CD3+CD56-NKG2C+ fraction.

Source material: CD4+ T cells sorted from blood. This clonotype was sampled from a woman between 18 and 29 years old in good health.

In DNA, the CDR3 is TGTGCCAGCAGCTCCGGGAAGATCTCCTACAATGAGCAGTTCTTC. This encodes CASSSGKISYNEQFF. The chain links TRBV7-2 to TRBJ2-1, with D possibly TRBD2 on 5 matching bases. V lost 4 bases to trimming and J lost 0 bases, with 10 bases between them. This CDR3 is built from 15 residues. CDR1 is SGHTA and CDR2 is FQGNSA in the germline V gene.